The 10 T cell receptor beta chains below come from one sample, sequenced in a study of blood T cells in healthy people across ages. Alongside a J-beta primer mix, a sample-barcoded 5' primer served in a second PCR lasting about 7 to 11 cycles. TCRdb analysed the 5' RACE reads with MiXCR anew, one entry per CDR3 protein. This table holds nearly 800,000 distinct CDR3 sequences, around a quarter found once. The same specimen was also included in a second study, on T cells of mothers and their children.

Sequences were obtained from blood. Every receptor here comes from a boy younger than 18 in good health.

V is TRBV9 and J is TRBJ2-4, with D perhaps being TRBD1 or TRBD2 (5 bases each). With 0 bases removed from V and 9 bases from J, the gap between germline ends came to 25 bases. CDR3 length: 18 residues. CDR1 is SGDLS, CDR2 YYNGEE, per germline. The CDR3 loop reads CASSVAPGIEEERGIQYF. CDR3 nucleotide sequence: TGTGCCAGCAGCGTAGCCCCAGGCATAGAGGAGGAGAGGGGCATTCAGTACTTC.

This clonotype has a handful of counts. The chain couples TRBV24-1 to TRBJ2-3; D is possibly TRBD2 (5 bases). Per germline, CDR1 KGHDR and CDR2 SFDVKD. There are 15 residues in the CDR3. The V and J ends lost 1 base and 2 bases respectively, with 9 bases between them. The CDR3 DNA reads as TGTGCCACCAGTGATTTTCTAGCAGACACAGATACGCAGTATTTT. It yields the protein CATSDFLADTDTQYF.

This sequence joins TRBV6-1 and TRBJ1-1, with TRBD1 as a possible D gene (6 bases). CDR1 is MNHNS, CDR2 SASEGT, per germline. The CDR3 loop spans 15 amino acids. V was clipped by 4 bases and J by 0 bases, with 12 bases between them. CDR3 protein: CASSGRQVLNTEAFF. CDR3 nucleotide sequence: TGTGCCAGCAGTGGTAGACAGGTCCTGAACACTGAAGCTTTCTTT.

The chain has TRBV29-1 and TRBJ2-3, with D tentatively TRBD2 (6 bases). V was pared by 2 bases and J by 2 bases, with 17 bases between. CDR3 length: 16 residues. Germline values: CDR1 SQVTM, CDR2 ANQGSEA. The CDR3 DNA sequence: TGCAGCGTTGAATATCTTATAGCGGACAACACAGATACGCAGTATTTT. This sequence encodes CSVEYLIADNTDTQYF.

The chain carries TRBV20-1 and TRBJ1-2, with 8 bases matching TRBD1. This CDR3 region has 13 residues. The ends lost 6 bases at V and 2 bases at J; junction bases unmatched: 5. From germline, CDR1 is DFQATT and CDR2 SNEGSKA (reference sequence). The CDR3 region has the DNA TGCAGTGCACTGGACAGGGTAAACTATGGCTACACCTTC. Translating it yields CSALDRVNYGYTF.

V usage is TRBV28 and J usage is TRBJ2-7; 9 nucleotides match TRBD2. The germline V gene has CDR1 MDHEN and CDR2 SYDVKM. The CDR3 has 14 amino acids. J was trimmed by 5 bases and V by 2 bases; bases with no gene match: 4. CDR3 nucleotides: TGTGCCAGCAGTTTAGCGGGAGGGGCGGACGAGCAGTACTTC. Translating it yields CASSLAGGADEQYF.

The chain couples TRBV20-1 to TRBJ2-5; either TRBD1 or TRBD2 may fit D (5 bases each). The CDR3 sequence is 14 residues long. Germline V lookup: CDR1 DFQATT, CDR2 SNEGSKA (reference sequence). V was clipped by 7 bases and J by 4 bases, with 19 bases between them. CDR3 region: CSGTPQQAGETQYF. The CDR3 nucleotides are TGCAGTGGTACCCCCCAACAGGCGGGAGAGACCCAGTACTTC.

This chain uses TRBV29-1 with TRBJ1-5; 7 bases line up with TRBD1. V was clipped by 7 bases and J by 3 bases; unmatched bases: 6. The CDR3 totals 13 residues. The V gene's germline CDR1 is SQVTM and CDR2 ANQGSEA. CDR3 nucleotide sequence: TGCAGCGCCCAGGGGGGGAACAATCAGCCCCAGCATTTT. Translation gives CSAQGGNNQPQHF.

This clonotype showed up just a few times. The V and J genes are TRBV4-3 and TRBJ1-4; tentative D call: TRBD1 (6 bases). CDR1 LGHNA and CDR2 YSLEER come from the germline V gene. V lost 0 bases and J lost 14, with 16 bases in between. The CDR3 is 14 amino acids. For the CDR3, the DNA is TGCGCCAGCAGCCAAGATATGAGTGGGGACATGCTGTTTTTT. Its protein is CASSQDMSGDMLFF.

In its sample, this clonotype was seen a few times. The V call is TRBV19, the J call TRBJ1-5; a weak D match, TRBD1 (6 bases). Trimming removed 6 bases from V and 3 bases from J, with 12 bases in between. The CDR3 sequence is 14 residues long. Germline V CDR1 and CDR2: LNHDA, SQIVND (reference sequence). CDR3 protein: CASSPRGNNQPQHF. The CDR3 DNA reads TGTGCCAGTAGCCCTAGGGGGAACAATCAGCCCCAGCATTTT.